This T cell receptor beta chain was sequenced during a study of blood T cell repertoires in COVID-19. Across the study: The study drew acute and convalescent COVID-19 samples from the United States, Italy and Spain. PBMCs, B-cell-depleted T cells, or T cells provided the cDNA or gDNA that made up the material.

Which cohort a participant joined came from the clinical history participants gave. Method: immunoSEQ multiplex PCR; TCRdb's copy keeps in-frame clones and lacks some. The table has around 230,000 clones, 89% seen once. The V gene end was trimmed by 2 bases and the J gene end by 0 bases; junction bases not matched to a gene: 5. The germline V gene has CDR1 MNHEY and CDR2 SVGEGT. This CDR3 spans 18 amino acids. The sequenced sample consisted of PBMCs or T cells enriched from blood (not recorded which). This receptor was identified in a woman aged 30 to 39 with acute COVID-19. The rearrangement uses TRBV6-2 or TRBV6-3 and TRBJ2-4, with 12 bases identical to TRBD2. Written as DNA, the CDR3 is TGTGCCAGCAGTTACCGAGGGACTAGCGGGCTAGCCAAAAACATTCAGTACTTC. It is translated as CASSYRGTSGLAKNIQYF.